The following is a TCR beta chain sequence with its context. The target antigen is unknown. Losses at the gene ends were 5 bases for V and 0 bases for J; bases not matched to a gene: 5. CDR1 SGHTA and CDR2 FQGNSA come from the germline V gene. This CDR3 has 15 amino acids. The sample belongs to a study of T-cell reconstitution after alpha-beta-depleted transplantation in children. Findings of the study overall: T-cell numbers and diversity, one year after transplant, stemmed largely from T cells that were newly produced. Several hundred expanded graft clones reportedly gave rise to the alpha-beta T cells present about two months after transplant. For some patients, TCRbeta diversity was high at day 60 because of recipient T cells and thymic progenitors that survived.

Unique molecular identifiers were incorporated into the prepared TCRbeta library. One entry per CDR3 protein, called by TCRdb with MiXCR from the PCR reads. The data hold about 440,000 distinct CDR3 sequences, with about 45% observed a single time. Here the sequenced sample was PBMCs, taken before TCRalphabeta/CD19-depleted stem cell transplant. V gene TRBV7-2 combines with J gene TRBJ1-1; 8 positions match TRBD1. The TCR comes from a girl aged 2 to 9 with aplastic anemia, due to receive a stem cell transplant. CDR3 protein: CASSLQGQVNTEAFF. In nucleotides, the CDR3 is TGTGCCAGCAGCCTCCAGGGACAGGTGAACACTGAAGCTTTCTTT. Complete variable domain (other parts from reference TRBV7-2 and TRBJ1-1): GAGVSQSPSNKVTEKGKDVELRCDPISGHTALYWYRQSLGQGLEFLIYFQGNSAPDKSGLPSDRFSAERTGGSVSTLTIQRTQQEDSAVYLCASSLQGQVNTEAFFGQGTRLTVV.